The entry below gives a single T cell receptor beta chain sequence along with its context. Its antigen is undetermined. The sample comes from a study of Tregs in tolerant kidney transplant recipients. Study-level points and caveats: Activated donor B cell expansion appeared to reveal the most relevant donor-specific TCRbeta repertoire.

V was pared by 4 bases and J by 0 bases, with 8 bases of the junction left unmatched. The CDR3 has 15 residues. Per germline, CDR1 SQVTM and CDR2 ANQGSEA. Method: immunoSEQ multiplex PCR; TCRdb's copy keeps in-frame clones and lacks some. Counted here are approximately 260,000 clones, roughly four fifths occurring once; the ten biggest clones make up under 0.65%. What was sequenced was CD4+ T cells from blood. The chain recombines TRBV29-1 with TRBJ1-2; TRBD1 agrees at 7 bases. This sequence was found in a human donor in good health. CDR3 sequence: CSVGMGQLTNYGYTF. The CDR3 nucleotides are TGCAGCGTTGGGATGGGACAGCTTACTAACTATGGCTACACCTTC.